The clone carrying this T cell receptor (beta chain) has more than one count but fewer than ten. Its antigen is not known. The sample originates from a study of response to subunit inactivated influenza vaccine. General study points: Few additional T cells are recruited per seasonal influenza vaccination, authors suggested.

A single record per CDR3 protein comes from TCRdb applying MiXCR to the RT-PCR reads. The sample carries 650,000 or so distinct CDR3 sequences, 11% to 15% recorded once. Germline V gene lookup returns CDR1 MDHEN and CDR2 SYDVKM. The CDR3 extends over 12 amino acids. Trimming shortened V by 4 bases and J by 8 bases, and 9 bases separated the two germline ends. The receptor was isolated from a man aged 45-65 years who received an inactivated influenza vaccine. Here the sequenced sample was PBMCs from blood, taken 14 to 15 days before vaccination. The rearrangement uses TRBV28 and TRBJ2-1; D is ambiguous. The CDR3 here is CASSSVRDEQFF. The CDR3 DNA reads TGTGCCAGCAGTTCAGTAAGGGATGAGCAGTTCTTC.